Listed below are T cell receptor beta chains from one sample, sequenced in a study of blood T cells in healthy people across ages. Each CDR3 protein is one row after TCRdb ran MiXCR on the 5' RACE reads. The sample holds roughly 1,100,000 distinct CDR3 sequences; approximately 25% are singletons and the top ten take 0.65% to 0.95%. The same sample was also studied in work on T cells of mothers and their children.

Input material: blood. These receptors came from a girl aged 2 to 9 in good health. Both conserved end residues are part of each CDR3. Each record gives: J gene, V gene, CDR3 protein.

TRBJ1-1 TRBV6-5 CASSRQASEAFF
TRBJ2-5 TRBV4-3 CASSQDEAEETQYF
TRBJ2-3 TRBV20-1 CSAHGQGARGSTDTQYF
TRBJ2-6 TRBV11-2 CASSYLAAGANVLTF
TRBJ2-4 TRBV28 CASRPIGEVNIQYF
TRBJ2-5 TRBV21-1 CASSNKSGGPEETQYF
TRBJ2-7 TRBV5-5 CASSMEGALWGYEQYF
TRBJ2-1 TRBV29-1 CSVEDERRSSYNEQFF
TRBJ2-2 TRBV28 CASSLIKGTGELFF
TRBJ1-1 TRBV6-1 CASRDLPRGDGDKAFF
TRBJ1-3 TRBV7-2 CASSRVPASGNTIYF
TRBJ1-5 TRBV7-2 CASSWTANQPQHF
TRBJ2-3 TRBV2 CASTRAGQSADTQYF
TRBJ2-1 TRBV6-2/TRBV6-3 CASSLRPPGTEQFF
TRBJ2-5 TRBV4-2 CASSQAPFLSGGAGTQYF
- TRBV21-1 CASSPDRATYEQYF
TRBJ1-2 TRBV20-1 CSAADSYGYTF
TRBJ2-5 TRBV12-3/TRBV12-4 CASSRDVKGQYF
TRBJ2-4 TRBV7-3 CASSPPIAKNIQYF
TRBJ2-5 TRBV5-1 CASSLAGGRARETQYF
TRBJ2-7 TRBV27 CASSPGLFFYEKYF
- TRBV7-2 CASSRTTEQYF
TRBJ1-4 TRBV7-9 CASSLGDSEKLFF
TRBJ2-2 TRBV29-1 CSAVSGESNTGELFF
TRBJ1-4 TRBV20-1 CSARNGAGDEKLFF
TRBJ2-7 TRBV20-1 CSARDELRLSYEQYF
TRBJ1-4 TRBV12-3/TRBV12-4 CASTNQGADEKLFF
TRBJ2-5 TRBV20-1 CSAHDQGETQYF
TRBJ2-3 TRBV28 CASSLGEEGTDTQYF
TRBJ2-4 TRBV18 CASSPTGSGDIQYF
TRBJ2-5 TRBV3-1 CASKVQETQYF
TRBJ2-7 TRBV29-1 CSAIPAGFGEQYF
TRBJ1-2 TRBV29-1 CSVDGSWGYTF
TRBJ2-7 TRBV20-1 CSARGVGGGYEQYF
TRBJ1-3 TRBV19 CASSWTGGSSGNTIYF
TRBJ2-1 TRBV20-1 CSAAPSDRVSYNEQFF
TRBJ2-7 TRBV20-1 CSARDLKGLPHEQYF
TRBJ1-1 TRBV28 CASSLTKAEAFF
TRBJ2-7 TRBV29-1 CSVEDPGAGYEQYF
TRBJ2-2 TRBV29-1 CSVDPGLNTGELFF
TRBJ1-6 TRBV4-2 CASSQIRGGIEQPNSPLHF
TRBJ2-7 TRBV5-1 CASSWTSSGDEQYF
TRBJ1-5 TRBV2 CASRRDSGESQPQHF
TRBJ1-2 TRBV27 CASSLVQNYGYTF
TRBJ1-1 TRBV5-1 CASNPGTNTEAFF
- TRBV20-1 CSARNRAGVLYNEQFF
TRBJ2-1 TRBV3-1 CASSPGWLYNEQFF
TRBJ1-1 TRBV4-1 CASSQEQNMNTEAFF
TRBJ2-1 TRBV24-1 CATSDLRGDRGVSEQFF
TRBJ1-5 TRBV6-9 CASRPVGWEGVSLGPQHF
TRBJ2-5 TRBV12-3/TRBV12-4 CASHMGGNGETQYF
TRBJ1-4 TRBV7-9 CASSPYGDEKLFF
TRBJ1-4 TRBV6-1 CASGPGAYATNEKLFF
TRBJ2-1 TRBV10-3 CAILRGGNEQFF
TRBJ2-7 TRBV7-8 CASSLAQGAYYEQYF